Listed here are 20 T cell receptor beta chains from one sample, sequenced in a study of response to subunit inactivated influenza vaccine (dated 2018 in TCRdb). The library relied on RT-PCR. Sequencing was carried out with an Illumina HiSeq 2500. The public reads were reprocessed in TCRdb via fastp at Q25 and MiXCR, keeping in-frame beta chains. Every distinct CDR3 protein forms one entry, paired with its most common genes and DNA. The sample table lists about 570,000 distinct CDR3 sequences, around 11% of them with a count of one. About a tenth of the sample rests with the top ten. Sequences were derived from PBMCs from blood, sampled on the day of vaccination. The receptors originated from a man in his forties or fifties who received an inactivated influenza vaccine. Donor details come from another sample of the same person, matched by shared clones.

This clonotype was observed a few times. V gene TRBV6-5 combines with J gene TRBJ2-4; perhaps TRBD1 as D (6 bases). The germline CDR1 and CDR2 sequences are MNHEY and SVGAGI. Trimming removed 0 bases from V and 1 base from J, with 13 bases in between. The CDR3 is made up of 17 amino acids. CDR3 region: CASSYSSRQGAKNIQYF. In DNA, the CDR3 is TGTGCCAGCAGTTACTCGAGTCGGCAGGGGGCCAAAAACATTCAGTACTTC.

V gene TRBV28 combines with J gene TRBJ2-5, with a weak D call TRBD1 (6 bases). The CDR3 contains 16 residues. V shed 5 bases and J shed 4 bases, with 20 bases lying between them. The germline CDR1 and CDR2 sequences are MDHEN and SYDVKM. Here the CDR3 reads CASSNPKTGGSETQYF. CDR3 DNA: TGTGCCAGCAGTAACCCCAAGACAGGAGGATCAGAGACCCAGTACTTC.

In this sample, this clonotype turned up many times. The genes are TRBV7-9 and TRBJ2-2; D might be TRBD1 (6 bases). V was clipped by 5 bases and J by 0 bases, with 7 bases between them. CDR3 size: 14 residues. Germline-derived CDR1 and CDR2 are SEHNR and FQNEAQ (reference sequence). The DNA for the CDR3 is TGTGCCAGCAGCCGGACAGCGAACACCGGGGAGCTGTTTTTT. Its translation is CASSRTANTGELFF.

The chain combines TRBV12-3 or TRBV12-4 with TRBJ1-1, with D unclear. V gave up 3 bases and J gave up 8 bases, with 10 bases separating them. The CDR3 runs 12 residues. The CDR3 DNA follows: TGTGCCAGCAGTTTTTCCAGCCCCGAAGCTTTCTTT. This translates into CASSFSSPEAFF.

J is TRBJ2-5 and V is TRBV5-4; 7 nucleotides align to TRBD2. The CDR3 runs 14 residues. Germline trimming cut 0 bases from V and 3 bases from J; bases unmatched to any gene: 2. Germline V lookup: CDR1 SGHNT, CDR2 YYREEE (reference sequence). Here the CDR3 reads CASSLATSEETQYF. The CDR3 DNA reads TGTGCCAGCAGCTTGGCCACTAGCGAAGAGACCCAGTACTTC. The entire variable domain, with the rest obtained from reference TRBV5-4 and TRBJ2-5, is as follows: ETGVTQSPTHLIKTRGQQVTLRCSSQSGHNTVSWYQQALGQGPQFIFQYYREEENGRGNFPPRFSGLQFPNYSSELNVNALELDDSALYLCASSLATSEETQYFGPGTRLLVL.

This clonotype has at least ten counts. This chain connects TRBV12-3 or TRBV12-4 to TRBJ1-5; D remains unclear. V was clipped by 3 bases and J by 5 bases, with 5 bases between them. This CDR3 comprises 12 residues. CDR3 in amino acids: CASSFPDQPQHF. The CDR3 nucleotides read TGTGCCAGCAGTTTTCCCGATCAGCCCCAGCATTTT.

The rearrangement uses TRBV4-1 and TRBJ2-7; the D gene could be TRBD1 or TRBD2 (5 bases each). There are 15 residues in the CDR3. CDR1 is MGHRA and CDR2 is YSYEKL in the germline V gene. With 3 bases removed from V and 7 bases from J, the gap between germline ends came to 19 bases. CDR3 in amino acids: CASSQGAREKREQYF. The CDR3 coding sequence is TGCGCCAGCAGCCAGGGTGCCAGGGAGAAGCGAGAGCAGTACTTC.

This clonotype was seen a handful of times. The CDR3 DNA reads TGCGCCAGCAGCTCTACTAGCGGGGGGCCCAATGAGCAGTTCTTC. It specifies CASSSTSGGPNEQFF. The J gene is TRBJ2-1, the V gene TRBV5-1; TRBD2 matches 12 bases. This CDR3 has 15 amino acids. Germline CDR1 reads SGHRS; CDR2 reads YFSETQ. J gave up 6 bases and V 3 bases, and 4 bases lay outside the gene matches.

The chain links TRBV7-2 to TRBJ2-1; weak D call: TRBD2 (5 bases). Between the trimmed V and J ends, which lost 2 bases and 3 bases, there was a span of 17 bases. The CDR3 length is 17 residues. Germline CDR1 SGHTA, CDR2 FQGNSA. CDR3 coding DNA: TGTGCCAGCAGCTTACCACAGAACCGGGGAAGCTACAATGAGCAGTTCTTC. Amino acids: CASSLPQNRGSYNEQFF.

In this sample, this clonotype turned up many times. The chain combines TRBV29-1 with TRBJ2-7, with a weak D call TRBD2 (6 bases). The germline CDR1 and CDR2 sequences are SQVTM and ANQGSEA. With 5 bases removed from V and 2 bases from J, the gap between germline ends came to 16 bases. The CDR3 extends over 14 amino acids. CDR3 DNA sequence: TGCAGCGTTACGGGAGCCCCCGGGCCCTACGAGCAGTACTTC. This encodes CSVTGAPGPYEQYF.

This clonotype occurred many times. The rearrangement uses TRBV18 and TRBJ2-7; D might be TRBD2 (6 bases). The CDR3 is made up of 14 amino acids. CDR1 KGHSH and CDR2 LQKENI come from the germline V gene. V lost 2 bases to trimming and J lost 6 bases, with 14 bases between them. For the CDR3, the DNA is TGTGCCAGCTCACCATCCGTTCAGGGAGGCGAGCAGTACTTC. Its translation: CASSPSVQGGEQYF.

CDR3: CSVEKQANYEQYF. Here the CDR3 DNA reads TGCAGCGTTGAAAAGCAGGCGAACTACGAGCAGTACTTC. The chain couples TRBV29-1 to TRBJ2-7; no firm D call. CDR1 is SQVTM, CDR2 ANQGSEA, per germline. CDR3 length equals 13 residues. Trimming removed 2 bases at V and 3 bases at J, with 11 bases between.

This clonotype was detected many times. J is TRBJ2-7 and V is TRBV29-1; 12 nucleotides match TRBD1. This CDR3 contains 13 residues. CDR1 is SQVTM, CDR2 ANQGSEA, per germline. V lost 3 bases and J lost 4; bases outside the gene matches: 1. The CDR3 DNA sequence: TGCAGCGTTGAGGGACAGGGGGCGTACGAGCAGTACTTC. This codes for CSVEGQGAYEQYF.

The chain couples TRBV5-1 to TRBJ2-3; tentative D call: TRBD1 (6 bases). The V gene lost 4 bases and the J gene lost 5 bases, with 11 bases spanning the gap. Germline loops: CDR1 SGHRS, CDR2 YFSETQ. This CDR3 is built from 13 residues. CDR3 nucleotide sequence: TGCGCCAGCAGCCCCATAGGGGGAGATACGCAGTATTTT. It codes for CASSPIGGDTQYF.

This clonotype occurred a few times. The chain joins TRBV7-8 to TRBJ1-1, with 9 bases matching TRBD1. Germline CDR1 SGHVS, CDR2 FQNEAQ. V was pared by 8 bases and J by 2 bases, with 9 bases of the junction left unmatched. This CDR3 contains 15 residues. The CDR3 sequence: CASRKGQGANTEAFF. In DNA, the CDR3 is TGTGCCAGCCGAAAGGGACAGGGCGCAAACACTGAAGCTTTCTTT.

This clonotype has just a few counts. The chain links TRBV7-8 to TRBJ2-1; 10 bases map to TRBD2. The trim removed 2 bases at V and 5 bases at J, leaving 3 bases unmatched. Germline loops: CDR1 SGHVS, CDR2 FQNEAQ. The CDR3 loop spans 15 amino acids. The CDR3 loop reads CASSLLAGDDNEQFF. The DNA of the CDR3 is TGTGCCAGCAGCTTACTAGCGGGGGACGACAATGAGCAGTTCTTC.

J is TRBJ2-5 and V is TRBV27, with 9 bases that match TRBD2. J lost 10 bases, V lost 5 bases, and 5 bases had no gene match. Germline V gene lookup returns CDR1 MNHEY and CDR2 SMNVEV (reference sequence). This CDR3 has 12 amino acids. The CDR3 is CASSPPAGGQYF. DNA for the CDR3: TGTGCCAGCAGTCCCCCAGCGGGGGGCCAGTACTTC.

Concerning this clonotype: One junction end does not reproduce the germline sequence, and a read error may be involved. The genes are TRBV7-9 and TRBJ2-1; no clear D. Germline V CDR1 and CDR2: SEHNR, FQNEAQ (reference sequence). This CDR3 is built from 13 residues. CDR3 loop: CTSSWGRDGEQFF. The CDR3 nucleotides are TGTACCAGCAGCTGGGGAAGAGACGGTGAGCAGTTCTTC.

V and J are TRBV9 and TRBJ2-3; D is undetermined. There are 12 residues in the CDR3. CDR1 and CDR2 (germline): SGDLS, YYNGEE. V was clipped by 3 bases and J by 2 bases, with 4 bases between them. CDR3 nucleotide sequence: TGTGCCAGCAGCGACCTCACAGATACGCAGTATTTT. Translation gives CASSDLTDTQYF.

This chain links TRBV12-3 or TRBV12-4 with TRBJ1-2, with D possibly matching TRBD1 (6 bases). CDR3 size: 13 residues. Trimming shortened V by 10 bases and J by 1 base, and 13 bases separated the two germline ends. The chain's CDR3 is CAIRGGFNYGYTF. As DNA, the CDR3 is TGTGCCATCCGAGGGGGGTTTAACTATGGCTACACCTTC.